This T cell receptor (beta chain) was recorded in a study of T cells after yellow fever vaccination. General observations from the study: Abundant bulk-population clonotypes could contaminate the FACS-sorted repertoires.

TCRdb re-called the 5' RACE reads through MiXCR, storing one row per CDR3 protein. This sample carries 200,000 to 300,000 distinct CDR3 sequences, 6.7% of them seen once, and the ten largest clones take about 1%. This clonotype has more than one count but fewer than ten. The antigen is undetermined. The CDR3 has 13 residues. Germline CDR1 reads SGHTA; CDR2 reads FQGNSA. Trimming took 1 base from V and 5 from J, leaving 6 bases between them. This clonotype was sampled from a man aged 30-40 years who received the YFV17D yellow fever vaccine. This material consisted of CD4+ T cells sorted from PBMCs, taken on the day of the yellow fever booster vaccination. V and J are TRBV7-2 and TRBJ1-5; no reliable D call. CDR3 nucleotide sequence: TGTGCCAGCAGCTTAGTGGGGTATCAGCCCCAGCATTTT. Translation: CASSLVGYQPQHF.